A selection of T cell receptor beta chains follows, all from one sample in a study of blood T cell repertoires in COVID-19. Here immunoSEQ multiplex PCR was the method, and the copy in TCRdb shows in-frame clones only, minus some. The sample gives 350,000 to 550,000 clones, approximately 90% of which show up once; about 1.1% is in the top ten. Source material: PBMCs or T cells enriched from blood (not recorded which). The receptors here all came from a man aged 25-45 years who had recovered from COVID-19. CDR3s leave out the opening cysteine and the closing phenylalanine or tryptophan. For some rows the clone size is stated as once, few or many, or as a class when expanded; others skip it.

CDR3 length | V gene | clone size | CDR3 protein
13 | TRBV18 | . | ASSPFGPANTEAF
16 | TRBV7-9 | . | ASSFGSGRGLSNQPQH
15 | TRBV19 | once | ASNPGTGLAGSDTQY
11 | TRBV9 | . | ASSVVSEETQY
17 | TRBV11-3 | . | ASSLALGLAGGLRNEQF
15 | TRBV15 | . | ATSRDYAGGRGNTIY
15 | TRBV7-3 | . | ASSFRDTPLRGGELF
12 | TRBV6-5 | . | ASRSIEAPYEQY
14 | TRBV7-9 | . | ASSDRGLAVSYEQY
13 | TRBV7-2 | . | ASSFRSTVSDEQY
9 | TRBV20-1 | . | SAREDGGYT
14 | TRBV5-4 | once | ASSLGVDRVHYEQY
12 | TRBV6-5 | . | ASSQGLIQETQY
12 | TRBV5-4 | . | ASSPLGGPYEQY
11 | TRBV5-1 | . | ASRRGSSYEQY
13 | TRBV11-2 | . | ASSNAGQGDNEQF
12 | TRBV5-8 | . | ASSLGQVYYGYT
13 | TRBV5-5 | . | ASSLAPTIGYEQY
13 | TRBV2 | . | ASTGERFNTDTQY
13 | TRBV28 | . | ASSTLRGSNQPQH
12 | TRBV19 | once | ASSIGTGDQPQH
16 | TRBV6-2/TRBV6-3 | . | ASSHLRLAGGLYNEQF
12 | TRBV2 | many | ASSTQRSNQPQH
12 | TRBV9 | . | ASSPSGSQETQY
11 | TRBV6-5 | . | ASSRLSNQPQH
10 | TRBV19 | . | ASSRGGYEQY
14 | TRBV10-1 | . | ASSKTGNMNTYEQY
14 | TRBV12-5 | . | ASGPWSGSGANVLT
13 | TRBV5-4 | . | ASSLEAGRADTQY
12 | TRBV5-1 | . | ASSLAGFGEKQF
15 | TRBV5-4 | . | ASSGQRRRDRGYEQY
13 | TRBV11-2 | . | ASSLSTDSTYEQY
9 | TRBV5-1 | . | ASSLNNEQF
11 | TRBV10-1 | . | ASSENVGETQY
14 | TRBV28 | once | ASLPPGQKGRNEQF
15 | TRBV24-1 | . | ATSDPGQGEMVDTQY
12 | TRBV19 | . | ASSMVADQETQY
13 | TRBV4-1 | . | ASKAGTSVYNEQF
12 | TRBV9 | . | ASSFRVGGYGYT
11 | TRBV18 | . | ASSPGQTDTQY
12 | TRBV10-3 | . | AISLAGVAETQY
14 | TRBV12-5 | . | ASGLVLARDAYEQY
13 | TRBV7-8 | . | ASSFKGQGNSPLH
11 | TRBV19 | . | ASTNPGANVLT
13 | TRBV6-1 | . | ATSEGGGMNTEAF
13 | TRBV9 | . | ASSVAGGPSYEQY
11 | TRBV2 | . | ASNDRGTDTQY
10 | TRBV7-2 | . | ASSLGTGGAD
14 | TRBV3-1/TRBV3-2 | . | ASSQSRQGGTYEQY
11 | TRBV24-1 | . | ATSDGGLGGYT
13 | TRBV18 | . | ASSPGQGAPTEAF
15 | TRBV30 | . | AWTRSKHVSSGNTIY